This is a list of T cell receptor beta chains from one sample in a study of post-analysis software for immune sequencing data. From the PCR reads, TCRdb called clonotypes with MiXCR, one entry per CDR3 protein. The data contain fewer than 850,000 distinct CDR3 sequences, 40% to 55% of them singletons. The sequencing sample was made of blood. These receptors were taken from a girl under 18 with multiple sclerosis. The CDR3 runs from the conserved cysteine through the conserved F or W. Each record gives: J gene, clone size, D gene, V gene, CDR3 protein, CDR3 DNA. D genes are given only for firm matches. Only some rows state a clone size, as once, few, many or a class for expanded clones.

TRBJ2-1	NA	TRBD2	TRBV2	CASRFKAGGYNEQFF	TGTGCCAGCAGATTCAAAGCGGGAGGCTACAATGAGCAGTTCTTC
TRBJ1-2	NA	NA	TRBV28	CASRGQLGGYTF	TGTGCCAGCAGAGGACAGCTCGGTGGCTACACCTTC
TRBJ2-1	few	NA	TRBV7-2	CASSLGGHLEQFF	TGTGCCAGCAGCTTAGGAGGGCACCTAGAGCAGTTCTTC
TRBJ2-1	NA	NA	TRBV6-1	CASISGVGEQFF	TGTGCCAGCATCTCAGGGGTCGGGGAGCAGTTCTTC
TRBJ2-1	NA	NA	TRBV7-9	CASSLGIDEQFF	TGTGCCAGCAGCTTAGGAATCGATGAGCAGTTCTTC
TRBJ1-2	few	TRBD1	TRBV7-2	CASSLGTGGAYGYTF	TGTGCCAGCAGCTTAGGTACAGGGGGCGCCTATGGCTACACCTTC
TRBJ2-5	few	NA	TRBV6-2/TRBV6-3	CASKSGAETQYF	TGTGCCTCCAAATCAGGGGCCGAGACCCAGTACTTC
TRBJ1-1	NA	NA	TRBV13	CASSWGPGRGNTEAFF	TGTGCCAGCAGCTGGGGGCCAGGGAGGGGGAACACTGAAGCTTTCTTT
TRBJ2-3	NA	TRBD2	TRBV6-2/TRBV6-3	CASSPSGISTDTQYF	TGTGCCAGCAGCCCCAGCGGGATCAGCACAGATACGCAGTATTTT
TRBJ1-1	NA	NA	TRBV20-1	CSAPDQNTEAFF	TGCAGTGCCCCCGACCAGAACACTGAAGCTTTCTTT
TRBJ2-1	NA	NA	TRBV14	CASSQSELNEQFF	TGTGCCAGCAGCCAAAGCGAGCTCAATGAGCAGTTCTTC
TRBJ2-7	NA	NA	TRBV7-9	CASSPPTGTIYEQYF	TGTGCCAGCAGCCCCCCAACGGGCACCATATACGAGCAGTACTTC
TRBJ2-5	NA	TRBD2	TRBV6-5	CASTLLAGTQETQYF	TGTGCCAGCACCCTACTAGCGGGGACCCAAGAGACCCAGTACTTC
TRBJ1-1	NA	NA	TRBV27	CASSLNTLNTEAFF	TGTGCCAGCAGCTTGAACACACTGAACACTGAAGCTTTCTTT
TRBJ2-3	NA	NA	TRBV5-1	CASSPAEGRDTQYF	TGCGCCAGCAGCCCCGCGGAGGGGAGGGATACGCAGTATTTT
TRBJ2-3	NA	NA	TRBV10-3	CAISEAGGTSTDTQYF	TGTGCCATCAGTGAAGCTGGCGGGACAAGCACAGATACGCAGTATTTT
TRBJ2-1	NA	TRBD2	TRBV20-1	CSARGVSGRAAYNEQFF	TGCAGTGCTAGAGGGGTGAGCGGGAGGGCCGCCTACAATGAGCAGTTCTTC
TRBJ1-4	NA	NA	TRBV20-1	CSALDRRNEKLFF	TGCAGTGCCCTGGACAGACGTAATGAAAAACTGTTTTTT
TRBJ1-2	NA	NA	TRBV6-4	CASSPSPRGAYGYTF	TGTGCCAGCAGTCCCTCCCCGCGCGGTGCCTATGGCTACACCTTC
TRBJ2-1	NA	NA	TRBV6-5	CASSYNGGTPAYNEQFF	TGTGCCAGCAGTTACAATGGGGGGACGCCCGCCTACAATGAGCAGTTCTTC
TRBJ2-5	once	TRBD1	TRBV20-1	CSARAHTGDLFSGTQYF	TGCAGTGCTAGGGCACACACAGGGGACCTCTTCTCGGGGACCCAGTACTTC
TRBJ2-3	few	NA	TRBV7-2	CASSSAADTQYF	TGTGCCAGCAGCTCGGCAGCAGATACGCAGTATTTT
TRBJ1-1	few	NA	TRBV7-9	CASSQDSNTEAFF	TGTGCCAGCAGCCAAGACAGCAACACTGAAGCTTTCTTT
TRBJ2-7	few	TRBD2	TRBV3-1	CASSQTLAVLGEQYF	TGTGCCAGCAGCCAAACCCTAGCGGTCCTGGGGGAGCAGTACTTC
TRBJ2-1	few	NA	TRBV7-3	CASSVGSGSANEQFF	TGTGCCAGCAGCGTAGGGTCCGGGTCGGCAAATGAGCAGTTCTTC
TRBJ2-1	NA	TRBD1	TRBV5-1	CASSLAKGAEQFF	TGCGCCAGCAGCTTGGCCAAGGGGGCTGAGCAGTTCTTC
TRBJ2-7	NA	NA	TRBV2	CATRSERGSYEQYF	TGTGCCACTCGATCCGAGCGAGGCTCCTACGAGCAGTACTTC
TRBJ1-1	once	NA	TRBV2	CASSESMVVTEAFF	TGTGCCAGCAGTGAAAGTATGGTAGTCACTGAAGCTTTCTTT
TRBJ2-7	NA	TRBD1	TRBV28	CASSPRGFSYEQYF	TGTGCCAGCAGTCCCAGGGGGTTCTCCTACGAGCAGTACTTC
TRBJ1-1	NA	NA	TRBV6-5	CASRLRVPSTEAFF	TGTGCCAGCAGACTCAGGGTCCCCTCCACTGAAGCTTTCTTT
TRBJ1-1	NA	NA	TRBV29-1	CSVEGGTNTEAFF	TGCAGCGTGGAGGGGGGCACGAACACTGAAGCTTTCTTT
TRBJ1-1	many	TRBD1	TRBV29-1	CSGGQGMNTEAFF	TGCAGCGGGGGACAGGGGATGAACACTGAAGCTTTCTTT
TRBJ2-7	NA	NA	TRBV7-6	CASSSRAGGDEQYF	TGTGCCAGCAGCTCTCGGGCTGGGGGCGACGAGCAGTACTTC
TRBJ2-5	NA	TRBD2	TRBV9	CASSVQRTSGKETQYF	TGTGCCAGCAGCGTACAAAGAACTAGCGGGAAAGAGACCCAGTACTTC
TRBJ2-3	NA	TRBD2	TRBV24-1	CATSDFRTSGIGTDTQYF	TGTGCCACCAGTGATTTCCGGACTAGTGGGATCGGCACAGATACGCAGTATTTT
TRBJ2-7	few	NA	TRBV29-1	CSVEDGTFHEQYF	TGCAGCGTTGAAGACGGTACGTTCCACGAGCAGTACTTC
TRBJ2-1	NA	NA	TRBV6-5	CASSDGTSLFDEQFF	TGTGCCAGCAGTGACGGGACTTCTCTCTTCGATGAGCAGTTCTTC
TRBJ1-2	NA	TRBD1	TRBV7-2	CASSLEGTGQGYTF	TGTGCCAGCAGCTTAGAGGGGACAGGGCAGGGCTACACCTTC
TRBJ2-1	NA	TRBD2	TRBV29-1	CSVEDSGLAGGPRFF	TGCAGCGTTGAAGATAGTGGACTAGCGGGAGGGCCGCGGTTCTTC
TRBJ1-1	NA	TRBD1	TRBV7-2	CASSTTGRTEAFF	TGTGCCAGCAGTACGACAGGGCGCACTGAAGCTTTCTTT
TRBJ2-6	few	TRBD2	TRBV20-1	CSARARLAGFSGANVLTF	TGCAGTGCTAGAGCCCGACTAGCGGGGTTCTCTGGGGCCAACGTCCTGACTTTC
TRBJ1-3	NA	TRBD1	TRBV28	CASSPTGRGTGNTIYF	TGTGCCAGCAGCCCGACAGGGAGGGGGACTGGAAACACCATATATTTT
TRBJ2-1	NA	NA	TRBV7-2	CASSLEYRLSREQFF	TGTGCCAGCAGCTTAGAATACCGGCTGTCGCGAGAGCAGTTCTTC
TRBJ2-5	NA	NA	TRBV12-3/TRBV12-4	CASSLAPGVVETQYF	TGTGCCAGCAGTTTAGCGCCGGGGGTTGTAGAGACCCAGTACTTC
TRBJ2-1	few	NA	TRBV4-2	CASSQSSGGAYNEQFF	TGTGCCAGCAGCCAATCATCGGGGGGCGCGTACAATGAGCAGTTCTTC
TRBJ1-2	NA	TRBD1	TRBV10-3	CAISESPGGNGYTF	TGTGCCATCAGTGAGTCGCCAGGGGGGAATGGCTACACCTTC
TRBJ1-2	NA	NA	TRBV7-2	CASSPRGVYGYTF	TGTGCCAGCAGCCCTCGGGGGGTCTATGGCTACACCTTC
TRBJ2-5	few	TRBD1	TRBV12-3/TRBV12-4	CASRPGTGAETQYF	TGTGCCAGCAGACCCGGGACAGGGGCAGAGACCCAGTACTTC
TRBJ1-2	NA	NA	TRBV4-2	CASSGARAEELYGYTF	TGTGCCAGCAGCGGGGCCCGGGCCGAAGAGCTCTATGGCTACACCTTC
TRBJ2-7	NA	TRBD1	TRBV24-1	CATSDLKGQVAYEQYF	TGTGCCACCAGTGATTTAAAGGGACAGGTAGCCTACGAGCAGTACTTC
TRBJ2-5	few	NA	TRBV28	CASSLFVEETQYF	TGTGCCAGCAGTTTATTTGTAGAAGAGACCCAGTACTTC
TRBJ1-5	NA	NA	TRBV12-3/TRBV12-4	CASSLSGDQPQHF	TGTGCCAGCAGTTTGTCGGGGGATCAGCCCCAGCATTTT
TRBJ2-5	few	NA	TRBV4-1	CASSQDWSKETQYF	TGCGCCAGCAGCCAAGATTGGAGTAAAGAGACCCAGTACTTC
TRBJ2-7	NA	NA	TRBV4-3	CASSQVRGQAYEQYF	TGCGCCAGCAGCCAAGTACGGGGCCAAGCCTACGAGCAGTACTTC
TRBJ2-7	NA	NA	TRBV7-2	CASPGSVRSYEQYF	TGTGCCAGCCCAGGGTCGGTACGATCCTACGAGCAGTACTTC